Sequencing of this T cell receptor beta chain was carried out in a study of T cells in localized non-small cell lung cancer (dated by TCRdb to 2020 to 2022). Regarding the study in general: T cell repertoires of 200 to 300 early-stage NSCLC patients were analyzed, with tumors being compared against uninvolved tumor-adjacent lungs. The cohort consisted of approximately 240 treatment-naive NSCLC patients whose localized lung tumors had been resected. Of the NSCLC patients, 129 were male and about a hundred were female, and the mean age was roughly 61 years.

This clone was detected only once. Its antigen is not yet known. Base quality data are lacking; no much larger clone is found one base away. Results and caveats for the whole study, not just this receptor: Because multi-region tumor sequencing was not done, intratumor heterogeneity could not be ruled out. Of the top 100 tumor clones, a median of about 53 were detected in paired uninvolved adjacent lung; approximately 28 were also among that lung's top 100. Uninvolved tumor-adjacent lung showed the highest T cell clonality, higher than tumor, which suggests more focused antigenic responses in the uninvolved tumor-adjacent lung. Higher blood T cell density associated with longer overall survival, while higher adjacent-lung clonality associated with shorter survival. Because the study design was exploratory, TCR variables were selected using unadjusted p-values without false-discovery rate correction.

The immunoSEQ Assay was used to sequence TCR beta CDR3 regions from DNA. Per the source publication's procedure: To compute T cell density, TCR beta template counts were normalized to usable DNA, which was estimated by amplifying housekeeping genes. Richness was estimated with the preseqR package, extrapolating to 400,000 templates for PBMC samples and 120,000 templates for tissue samples. Clonality was defined as one minus Pielou's evenness. Tissue-enriched TCRs were identified by differential abundance testing using productive amino-acid clonotypes, minimum total count 5 and alpha 0.1. The Jaccard Index and the Morisita Overlap Index were used to measure repertoire overlap between compartments. GLIPH clustered TCR beta CDR3s with public tetramer-defined viral CDR3s; viral motifs required at least three viral sequences plus V-gene enrichment. TCRdb stores this immuneACCESS table with in-frame sequences only. Part of the clones is absent; in the studies checked, under half of the shortfall reflects unresolved V genes, and no reason is known for the rest. V and J calls and clone size are as listed in that table; D and trimming were resolved from the DNA. This sample lists about 1,900 clones; under 30% were detected once. The ten largest clones capture about 20% of the sample.

V and J lose 0 bases and 11 bases, and a span of 13 bases separates them. From the cysteine through the phenylalanine, the CDR3 covers 12 amino acids. Of the read, only the CDR3 DNA is kept; its 36 bases are in frame from base 1. CDR1 and CDR2 are drawn from the germline V gene: SQVTM, ANQGSEA. Uninvolved adjacent lung was sampled at least 2 cm away from the tumor margin, and two independent pathologists confirmed that the tissue had no atypia. At diagnosis, peripheral blood, uninvolved tumor-adjacent lung and tumor were collected and were preserved as a mix of fresh-frozen and FFPE material. The sample consisted of normal lung tissue next to the tumor, taken before any cancer treatment. This sequence originates from a woman aged 35-75 years with stage II lung adenocarcinoma. The chain is made from TRBV29-1 and TRBJ1-1, with the D gene uncertain. The DNA sequence reads TGCAGCGTTGAAGATATGGGTTATGGGGCTTTCTTT. Translated, it reads CSVEDMGYGAFF.